A single sample is the source of the 18 T cell receptor beta chains below, sequenced in a study of T cell responses to AZD1222 COVID-19 vaccine (dated by TCRdb to the early 2020s). What the time point label conveys for this sample: about 28 days (+/-7) after the second vaccine dose. Libraries were constructed by the immunoSEQ multiplex PCR assay. The immuneACCESS repertoire file appears here via TCRdb, limited to in-frame rearrangements. These files lack a portion of the clones; in checked studies, under half of the deficit traces to unresolved V genes, and the cause of the others is not known. The sample data list around 89,000 clones, and 70% to 90% of these were observed just once. About 5.5% of the sample is taken by the ten largest. Sequenced here: peripheral blood, sampled 28 days after the second AZD1222 dose. Receptor source: an adult who received the AZD1222 COVID-19 vaccine.

V and J are TRBV5-1 and TRBJ1-1, with unresolved D. This CDR3 is 15 amino acids long. Per the germline V gene, CDR1 is SGHRS and CDR2 is YFSETQ. V was trimmed by 0 bases and J by 5 bases, leaving 14 bases between them. This CDR3 reads CASSLAGVTTTEAFF. CDR3 in DNA: TGCGCCAGCAGCTTGGCCGGGGTGACCACAACTGAAGCTTTCTTT.

The chain uses TRBV11-1 and TRBJ1-1; D may be TRBD1 (5 bases). This CDR3 has 16 residues. V lost 1 base and J 0 bases, leaving 12 bases between the germline ends. Germline lookup yields CDR1 SGHAT and CDR2 FQDESV (reference sequence). DNA for the CDR3: TGTGCCAGCAGCTTAGGACGGACACAGATGAACACTGAAGCTTTCTTT. The encoded protein is CASSLGRTQMNTEAFF. Full variable domain (outside the CDR3, taken from reference TRBV11-1 and TRBJ1-1): EAEVAQSPRYKITEKSQAVAFWCDPISGHATLYWYRQILGQGPELLVQFQDESVVDDSQLPKDRFSAERLKGVDSTLKIQPAELGDSAMYLCASSLGRTQMNTEAFFGQGTRLTVV.

This chain uses TRBV19 with TRBJ2-7; weak D call: TRBD2 (6 bases). V was shortened by 3 bases and J by 3 bases, with 15 bases between the two germline ends. The CDR3 totals 15 residues. Germline CDR1 LNHDA, CDR2 SQIVND (reference sequence). CDR3 region: CASSIGPRGVYEQYF. In nucleotides, the CDR3 is TGTGCCAGTAGTATCGGTCCGCGGGGTGTCTACGAGCAGTACTTC.

The V call is TRBV3-1 (or the pseudogene TRBV3-2), the J call TRBJ2-5; the D gene is possibly TRBD2 (6 bases). V was shortened by 0 bases and J by 0 bases, with 14 bases between the two germline ends. This CDR3 is 17 amino acids long. From germline, CDR1 is LGHDT and CDR2 YNNKEL (reference sequence). The CDR3 nucleotides are TGTGCCAGCAGCCAAGAGATCCTAGCGACGTACCAAGAGACCCAGTACTTC. Encoded protein: CASSQEILATYQETQYF.

The genes are TRBV5-1 and TRBJ1-4, with D unclear. The CDR3 has 14 residues. With 2 bases removed from V and 3 bases from J, the gap between germline ends came to 8 bases. Germline CDR1 and CDR2: SGHRS and YFSETQ. The CDR3 DNA reads TGCGCCAGCAGCTTATACGGATCTAATGAAAAACTGTTTTTT. Translating gives CASSLYGSNEKLFF.

This clone was found once. The J gene is TRBJ1-6, the V gene TRBV6-5; no clear D. The CDR3 length is 15 residues. V lost 2 bases, J lost 6 bases, and 11 bases lay in between. Per germline, CDR1 MNHEY and CDR2 SVGAGI. Here the CDR3 reads CASSYGAGLNSPLHF. CDR3 DNA: TGTGCCAGCAGTTACGGTGCTGGGCTTAATTCACCCCTCCACTTT.

This sequence joins TRBV30 and TRBJ1-6; 7 bases match TRBD1. The ends lost 1 base at V and 15 bases at J; junction bases unmatched: 9. The length of the CDR3 is 13 residues. Germline V lookup: CDR1 GTSNPN, CDR2 SVGIG (reference sequence). CDR3 loop: CAWSGRQGERLHF. The CDR3 bases are TGTGCCTGGAGTGGCCGACAGGGCGAACGCCTCCACTTT.

The rearrangement joins TRBV4-1 to TRBJ1-3; unclear D gene. Trimming pared 1 base from V and 2 bases from J, leaving 12 bases between. CDR1 is MGHRA and CDR2 is YSYEKL in the germline V gene. CDR3 length: 16 residues. The CDR3 sequence: CASSQVYGQAGNTIYF. DNA of the CDR3: TGCGCCAGCAGCCAAGTTTACGGGCAGGCTGGAAACACCATATATTTT.

The chain couples TRBV5-1 to TRBJ2-7, with D unclear. The CDR3 extends over 14 amino acids. Trimming took off 0 bases at V and 1 base at J, with 8 bases between the two ends. Germline V gene sequence: CDR1 SGHRS, CDR2 YFSETQ. The CDR3 region has the DNA TGCGCCAGCAGCTTGGTGGTGGGGTCCTACGAGCAGTACTTC. This translates into CASSLVVGSYEQYF.

The genes are TRBV11-2 and TRBJ2-1, with TRBD2 identical over 11 bases. With 0 bases clipped from V and 9 bases from J, the junction kept 10 bases outside the gene matches. There are 17 residues in the CDR3. Germline loops: CDR1 SGHAT, CDR2 FQNNGV. In DNA form, the CDR3 reads TGTGCCAGCAGCTTAGATCGAAATAGCGGGGGGGCCCGTGAGCAGTTCTTC. Its protein is CASSLDRNSGGAREQFF.

On this clone itself: The sample has other DNA sequences that encode this CDR3 too. This chain links TRBV6-1 with TRBJ1-2, with TRBD1 as a possible D gene (5 bases). The CDR3 extends over 14 amino acids. Trimming left V 2 bases short and J 6 bases short, with 13 bases between. Germline V CDR1 and CDR2: MNHNS, SASEGT. This CDR3 is CASSERAGVDGYTF. In nucleotides, the CDR3 is TGTGCCAGCAGTGAACGGGCGGGGGTTGATGGCTACACCTTC.

The rearrangement links TRBV5-1 to TRBJ1-1, with 9 bases lining up with TRBD1. The CDR3 is made up of 15 amino acids. Trimming took 4 bases from V and 3 from J; bases not matched to a gene: 7. CDR1 SGHRS and CDR2 YFSETQ come from the germline V gene. The CDR3 reads CASSIQGASDTEAFF. In nucleotides, the CDR3 is TGCGCCAGCAGCATACAGGGGGCCTCGGACACTGAAGCTTTCTTT.

The CDR3 sequence: CASSWTLAGTREQFF. DNA for the CDR3: TGCGCCAGCAGCTGGACACTAGCGGGGACCCGCGAGCAGTTCTTC. The rearrangement links TRBV5-1 to TRBJ2-1; 10 nucleotides align to TRBD2. The germline gives CDR1 SGHRS, CDR2 YFSETQ. The CDR3 is 15 residues long. V trimming: 3 bases; J trimming: 10 bases; junction bases outside the gene matches: 10.

The chain carries TRBV6-5 and TRBJ2-1; D may be TRBD1 (6 bases). The CDR3 has 15 residues. Deletions cut 2 bases from V and 5 bases from J, with 13 bases between. Per the germline V gene, CDR1 is MNHEY and CDR2 is SVGAGI. The CDR3 DNA is TGTGCCAGCAGTTACGATAGGGGGTTTCACAATGAGCAGTTCTTC. This encodes CASSYDRGFHNEQFF.

The chain couples TRBV23-1 to TRBJ2-1; 7 bases fit TRBD2. TRBV23-1 belongs to the ORF category, with a function that is uncertain. This CDR3 has 15 residues. After removal of 3 bases from V and 3 bases from J, the junction contained 5 bases not matched to a gene. In DNA form, the CDR3 reads TGCGCCAGCAGTCATGCTAGCGGCCTCTACAATGAGCAGTTCTTC. Protein product: CASSHASGLYNEQFF.

This clone was counted a few times. The chain links TRBV28 to TRBJ2-7; 9 bases line up with TRBD1. The trim removed 4 bases at V and 3 bases at J, leaving 1 base unmatched. CDR3 length: 13 residues. The germline CDR1 and CDR2 sequences are MDHEN and SYDVKM. The CDR3 nucleotides read TGTGCCAGCAGTTCGGGACAGGGCTACGAGCAGTACTTC. This sequence encodes CASSSGQGYEQYF.

J is TRBJ1-4 and V is TRBV15; maybe TRBD1 (6 bases). CDR1 is LNHNV, CDR2 YYDKDF, per germline (reference sequence). V gave up 0 bases and J gave up 10 bases, with 21 bases separating them. This CDR3 spans 17 amino acids. The CDR3 DNA is TGTGCCACCAGCAGAGAGGGGGGAGCGGGGGAAGGGGGAAAACTGTTTTTT. Encoded protein: CATSREGGAGEGGKLFF.

The chain links TRBV12-3 or TRBV12-4 to TRBJ2-5; D is uncertain. Trimming left V 3 bases short and J 1 base short, with 3 bases between. The CDR3 totals 12 residues. DNA for the CDR3: TGTGCCAGCAGTTTCTCCCAAGAGACCCAGTACTTC. It yields the protein CASSFSQETQYF.